This T cell receptor beta chain was sequenced in a study of blood T cell repertoires in COVID-19. Study-wide background: Spain, Italy and the United States supplied samples that represented acute and convalescent COVID-19. T cells, B-cell-depleted T cells, or PBMCs provided the cDNA or gDNA that served as material.

Authors' analysis steps: Amplification of reference gene primers provided the estimated nucleated cell counts. The repertoire was sequenced with immunoSEQ multiplex PCR; TCRdb's copy has only in-frame clones and lacks some. V, J and clone size reflect that table, while D and trimming were determined from the DNA. There are more than 95,000 clones in the sample; roughly nine tenths occur only once, and 6% lies in the top ten. The sample taken for sequencing was peripheral blood. This clonotype originated in a human donor in a cohort sampled during active COVID-19.

The CDR3 spells CASSLGLAADTQYF. Here the CDR3 DNA reads TGTGCCAGCAGCCTGGGACTAGCCGCAGATACGCAGTATTTT. V and J are TRBV7-2 and TRBJ2-3; the match to TRBD2 covers 9 bases. Trimming took 5 bases from V and 4 from J; bases not matched to a gene: 4. The CDR3 length is 14 residues. Germline V lookup: CDR1 SGHTA, CDR2 FQGNSA.